The 17 T cell receptor beta chains below all came from one sample that was sequenced in a study of blood T cell repertoires in COVID-19 (dated by TCRdb to the early 2020s). Preparation of the library involved the immunoSEQ multiplex PCR assay. TCRdb obtained this table from immuneACCESS and retained in-frame rearrangements with V and J assigned. These tables miss some clones; where compared with another copy, unresolved V genes account for less than half of the shortfall, and the remainder is unexplained. In this sample the table shows under 300,000 clones, 80% to 90% of which occur a single time. Together, the top ten hold 2.4% of the sample. The sample comprised PBMCs or T cells enriched from blood (not recorded which). The receptors stem from a woman between 18 and 30 years old who had recovered from COVID-19.

The chain is built from TRBV24-1 and TRBJ2-2; the match to TRBD1 covers 7 bases. In germline, CDR1 is KGHDR, CDR2 SFDVKD. The CDR3 length is 17 residues. J gave up 0 bases and V 2 bases, and 5 bases lay outside the gene matches. The CDR3 here is CATSDSPGTANTGELFF. In DNA, the CDR3 is TGTGCCACCAGTGATTCCCCCGGGACAGCGAACACCGGGGAGCTGTTTTTT.

V gene TRBV11-2 combines with J gene TRBJ1-2, with no clear D. The CDR3 covers 13 residues. Germline-derived CDR1 and CDR2 are SGHAT and FQNNGV. Trimming pared 2 bases from V and 7 bases from J, leaving 11 bases between. The CDR3 spells CASSLLGRGGYTF. The DNA of the CDR3 is TGTGCCAGCAGCTTACTTGGGAGAGGTGGCTACACCTTC.

This clone was detected once. The chain links TRBV18 to TRBJ1-2; D perhaps matches TRBD1 (5 bases). The CDR3 is made up of 13 amino acids. CDR1 KGHSH and CDR2 LQKENI come from the germline V gene. V gave up 4 bases and J gave up 7 bases, with 13 bases separating them. CDR3 in DNA: TGTGCCAGCTCACAGTTCAGGGATATTGGCTACACCTTC. Its translation is CASSQFRDIGYTF. The whole variable domain, remainder taken from reference TRBV18 and TRBJ1-2, is NAGVMQNPRHLVRRRGQEARLRCSPMKGHSHVYWYRQLPEEGLKFMVYLQKENIIDESGMPKERFSAEFPKEGPSILRIQQVVRGDSAAYFCASSQFRDIGYTFGSGTRLTVV.

This clone was seen once. The genes are TRBV2 and TRBJ2-7, with TRBD1 matching over 12 bases. The V gene's germline CDR1 is SNHLY and CDR2 FYNNEI. CDR3 length: 13 residues. J gave up 6 bases and V 7 bases, and 4 bases lay outside the gene matches. CDR3 DNA sequence: TGTGCCAGCACCCGGGACAGGGGGCTCGAGCAGTACTTC. It specifies CASTRDRGLEQYF.

This chain uses TRBV12-5 with TRBJ1-3; the D is unclear. The CDR3 is 14 amino acids. Per the germline V gene, CDR1 is LGHNT and CDR2 is FRNRAP. V was shortened by 3 bases and J by 0 bases, with 6 bases between the two germline ends. The CDR3 sequence: CASGFRSSGNTIYF. The DNA of the CDR3 is TGTGCTAGTGGTTTTCGTAGCTCTGGAAACACCATATATTTT.

The CDR3 sequence: CASSLGPGREYEQYF. Here the CDR3 DNA reads TGTGCCAGCAGCTTAGGGCCAGGTCGGGAATACGAGCAGTACTTC. The chain joins TRBV7-2 to TRBJ2-7; tentative D call: TRBD2 (5 bases). Germline V gene sequence: CDR1 SGHTA, CDR2 FQGNSA. The CDR3 consists of 15 residues. The V gene lost 1 base and the J gene lost 4 bases, with 14 bases spanning the gap.

This chain uses TRBV7-2 with TRBJ2-3; 9 nucleotides agree with TRBD2. CDR3 length equals 15 residues. J was trimmed by 8 bases and V by 6 bases; bases with no gene match: 12. Germline lookup yields CDR1 SGHTA and CDR2 FQGNSA. This CDR3 is CASRPQTSGGGTQYF. CDR3 nucleotide sequence: TGTGCCAGCAGGCCACAGACTAGCGGAGGTGGTACGCAGTATTTT.

The rearrangement uses TRBV14 and TRBJ1-1; D remains ambiguous. Germline V gene sequence: CDR1 SGHDN, CDR2 FVKESK. V dropped 3 bases and J dropped 0 bases, with 5 bases sitting between them. The CDR3 has 13 amino acids. This CDR3 reads CASSQEMNTEAFF. The CDR3 DNA reads TGTGCCAGCAGCCAGGAGATGAACACTGAAGCTTTCTTT. The variable domain in full, with the rest retrieved from reference TRBV14 and TRBJ1-1, is EAGVTQFPSHSVIEKGQTVTLRCDPISGHDNLYWYRRVMGKEIKFLLHFVKESKQDESGMPNNRFLAERTGGTYSTLKVQPAELEDSGVYFCASSQEMNTEAFFGQGTRLTVV.

This clone has just a few counts. The J gene is TRBJ1-6, the V gene TRBV5-1; TRBD1 might be the D (5 bases). V was trimmed by 0 bases and J by 6 bases, leaving 7 bases between them. The CDR3 sequence is 14 residues long. Per the germline V gene, CDR1 is SGHRS and CDR2 is YFSETQ. This CDR3 is CASSLEGPNSPLHF. The CDR3 DNA reads as TGCGCCAGCAGCTTGGAGGGGCCTAATTCACCCCTCCACTTT.

CDR3: CTSSLRTGGSDTQYF. Here the CDR3 DNA reads TGCACCAGCAGCCTCAGGACAGGGGGGTCAGATACGCAGTATTTT. J is TRBJ2-3 and V is TRBV1; TRBD1 is the table's D call and was not checked against the DNA. TRBV1 corresponds to a pseudogene. The CDR3 extends over 15 amino acids.

The chain carries TRBV6-6 and TRBJ2-5; possibly TRBD2 for D (7 bases). The CDR3 is 18 residues long. Germline loops: CDR1 MNHNY, CDR2 SVGAGI (reference sequence). V was clipped by 5 bases and J by 1 base, with 23 bases between them. The CDR3 bases are TGTGCCAGCAGTCAACCCCGGTCGAGGGGGAGGGTCCAAGAGACCCAGTACTTC. Translated: CASSQPRSRGRVQETQYF.

In DNA, the CDR3 is TGTGCCAGCAGAAATCAGGGTGATACATACGAGCAGTACTTC. This codes for CASRNQGDTYEQYF. This chain uses TRBV27 with TRBJ2-7; D might be TRBD1 (5 bases). The ends were cut back, 6 bases at V and 4 bases at J, with 16 bases in the middle. The CDR3 contains 14 residues. The germline V gene encodes CDR1 MNHEY and CDR2 SMNVEV (reference sequence).

CDR3 residues: CASRQGPGTEAFF. The CDR3 nucleotides read TGTGCCAGCAGACAGGGTCCTGGCACTGAAGCTTTCTTT. This sequence joins TRBV2 and TRBJ1-1; a possible D gene is TRBD1 (6 bases). The germline V gene encodes CDR1 SNHLY and CDR2 FYNNEI. The CDR3 length is 13 residues. Trimming cost V 6 bases and J 4 bases, with 12 bases left between them.

The gene calls are TRBV3-1 (or the pseudogene TRBV3-2) and TRBJ1-2; TRBD1 agrees at 7 bases. V lost 0 bases, J lost 7 bases, and 11 bases stayed unmatched. Germline V gene sequence: CDR1 LGHDT, CDR2 YNNKEL (reference sequence). This CDR3 has 16 residues. The CDR3 nucleotides are TGTGCCAGCAGCCAAGATATCTTTAGACAGGGAGGTGGCTACACCTTC. It encodes CASSQDIFRQGGGYTF.

This clone was found once. V is TRBV5-6 and J is TRBJ1-5, with 9 bases aligning to TRBD1. CDR1 is SGHDT and CDR2 is YYEEEE in the germline V gene. With V trimmed by 0 bases and J by 5 bases, 3 bases remained unmatched. There are 15 residues in the CDR3. Written as DNA, the CDR3 is TGTGCCAGCAGCTTGGGGGACAGGGAGCATCAGCCCCAGCATTTT. Residues: CASSLGDREHQPQHF.

The chain employs TRBV9 and TRBJ2-5; no reliable D call. V lost 4 bases to trimming and J lost 3 bases, with 4 bases between them. CDR1 SGDLS and CDR2 YYNGEE come from the germline V gene. The CDR3 totals 11 residues. The CDR3 DNA reads as TGTGCCAGCAGCCAGGAAGAGACCCAGTACTTC. Amino acids: CASSQEETQYF.

V and J are TRBV24-1 and TRBJ2-3; 7 bases match TRBD1. The V gene's germline CDR1 is KGHDR and CDR2 SFDVKD. With V trimmed by 4 bases and J by 2 bases, 8 bases remained unmatched. CDR3 length: 16 amino acids. The CDR3 sequence is CATSEPLQGTTDTQYF. The CDR3 DNA reads TGTGCCACCAGTGAGCCTTTACAGGGGACCACAGATACGCAGTATTTT.